Listed here are 4 T cell receptor beta chains from one sample, sequenced in a study of T cells after yellow fever vaccination. TCRdb recomputed calls from the 5' RACE reads with MiXCR, one row per CDR3 protein. The data contain more than 10,000 distinct CDR3 sequences, 4.5% to 6% of them singletons. This specimen was PBMCs, either bulk or a sorted T-cell subset (CD4+, CD8+, memory, or dextramer-sorted; not recorded which), taken 45 days after the yellow fever booster vaccination. These receptor sequences come from a man aged 25 to 40 who received the YFV17D yellow fever vaccine.

In this sample, this clonotype turned up many times. V is TRBV10-3 and J is TRBJ2-1; 8 nucleotides line up with TRBD2. V lost 6 bases, J lost 8 bases, and 15 bases stayed unmatched. CDR1 is ENHRY, CDR2 SYGVKD, per germline. The CDR3 consists of 16 residues. CDR3 amino acids: CAIRSSTSEQIHEQFF. The DNA of the CDR3 is TGTGCCATCAGGTCCTCGACTAGCGAACAGATCCATGAGCAGTTCTTC.

The table lists this clonotype with many counts. The J gene is TRBJ2-1, the V gene TRBV20-1, with a possible D match to TRBD2 (5 bases). The CDR3 runs to 13 residues. In germline, CDR1 is DFQATT, CDR2 SNEGSKA (reference sequence). V was clipped by 6 bases and J by 3 bases, with 12 bases between them. The CDR3 region is CSAGIADYNEQFF. The CDR3 coding sequence is TGCAGTGCCGGGATCGCAGACTACAATGAGCAGTTCTTC.

This clonotype was recorded many times. V is TRBV7-2 and J is TRBJ2-3; a weak D match, TRBD2 (5 bases). V shed 5 bases and J shed 5 bases, with 11 bases lying between them. CDR3 length: 13 residues. Germline V gene sequence: CDR1 SGHTA, CDR2 FQGNSA. The CDR3 DNA follows: TGTGCCAGCAGCCAACGCCGGGAAGATACGCAGTATTTT. Translating it yields CASSQRREDTQYF. The full variable domain, in which reference TRBV7-2 and TRBJ2-3 provide the parts outside the CDR3, is GAGVSQSPSNKVTEKGKDVELRCDPISGHTALYWYRQSLGQGLEFLIYFQGNSAPDKSGLPSDRFSAERTGGSVSTLTIQRTQQEDSAVYLCASSQRREDTQYFGPGTRLTVL.

This clonotype was counted many times. The chain recombines TRBV5-1 with TRBJ2-3, with TRBD2 matching 8 bases. The CDR3 consists of 16 residues. CDR1 and CDR2 from the germline V gene are SGHRS and YFSETQ. The trim removed 4 bases at V and 4 bases at J, leaving 11 bases unmatched. CDR3 loop: CASSLYSGTRADTQYF. DNA of the CDR3: TGCGCCAGCAGCCTCTATAGCGGGACGAGGGCAGATACGCAGTATTTT.